This T cell receptor (beta chain) was recovered during a study of T cells in Graves' hyperthyroidism and ophthalmopathy. From RNA transcripts, TCR beta CDR3 regions were amplified. Initially, a first-round RT-PCR of the TCR CDR3 employed the HTBI primer set. In TCRdb, the multiplex PCR reads were re-called with MiXCR into one record per CDR3 protein. The data show around 360,000 distinct CDR3 sequences, roughly 15% seen once. This clonotype was observed at least ten times. J gave up 1 base and V 4 bases, and 4 bases lay outside the gene matches. Germline V gene data show CDR1 as SGHTA and CDR2 as FQGNSA. There are 16 residues in the CDR3.

The source is a woman aged 55-70 years with Graves' ophthalmopathy. The rearrangement links TRBV7-2 to TRBJ2-3, with 11 bases fitting TRBD2. The material sequenced was blood. The CDR3 bases are TGTGCCAGCAGCTCTATAGCGGGAGGGGGCACAGATACGCAGTATTTT. Translation: CASSSIAGGGTDTQYF.